These 27 T cell receptor beta chains were sequenced from one sample in a study of radiotherapy plus CTLA-4 blockade in lung cancer. Generated by immunoSEQ multiplex PCR, the TCRdb table keeps only in-frame clones and is missing some. The repertoire holds around 65,000 clones, with roughly 80% as singletons. The material sequenced was peripheral blood, taken from a patient treated with radiotherapy plus ipilimumab. These receptors all come from a human donor with non-small cell lung cancer who had a complete response to radiotherapy plus ipilimumab.

The chain is built from TRBV7-2 and TRBJ2-1, with 9 positions matching TRBD1. Germline CDR1 reads SGHTA; CDR2 reads FQGNSA. The CDR3 is 17 amino acids. The V gene end was trimmed by 6 bases and the J gene end by 0 bases; junction bases not matched to a gene: 9. CDR3 nucleotides: TGTGCCAGCAGGCCTAGCTCGACAGGGGGCTCCTACAATGAGCAGTTCTTC. As protein: CASRPSSTGGSYNEQFF.

The chain carries TRBV12-5 and TRBJ1-2; weak D call: TRBD1 (6 bases). Germline CDR1 and CDR2: LGHNT and FRNRAP. V was shortened by 0 bases and J by 3 bases, with 11 bases between the two germline ends. This CDR3 has 15 amino acids. Here the CDR3 reads CASGLVRGGYYGYTF. The CDR3, as DNA: TGTGCTAGTGGTTTGGTACGAGGGGGTTACTATGGCTACACCTTC.

The chain joins TRBV5-1 to TRBJ1-2; maybe TRBD1 (5 bases). The V and J ends lost 1 base and 5 bases respectively, with 18 bases between them. This CDR3 is 16 amino acids long. The germline gives CDR1 SGHRS, CDR2 YFSETQ. CDR3 in DNA: TGCGCCAGCAGCTTGTCGACAGCTCAGGTTCAGTATGGCTACACCTTC. Amino acids: CASSLSTAQVQYGYTF.

The rearrangement joins TRBV5-4 to TRBJ2-5; no firm D call. V was pared by 4 bases and J by 1 base, with 14 bases between. The CDR3 has 15 amino acids. The germline gives CDR1 SGHNT, CDR2 YYREEE (reference sequence). In DNA, the CDR3 is TGTGCCAGCAGCCTCTCGTTGAGGACCCAAGAGACCCAGTACTTC. Translated: CASSLSLRTQETQYF.

The V and J genes are TRBV7-9 and TRBJ1-2; tentative D call: TRBD1 (6 bases). The ends were cut back, 5 bases at V and 2 bases at J, with 24 bases in the middle. This CDR3 region has 18 residues. CDR1 is SEHNR, CDR2 FQNEAQ, per germline (reference sequence). The chain's CDR3 is CASSLRVGGREVNYGYTF. CDR3 nucleotides: TGTGCCAGCAGCCTCCGGGTCGGGGGCCGCGAGGTGAACTATGGCTACACCTTC.

The chain combines TRBV7-9 with TRBJ2-5; D is unresolved. The CDR3 runs to 13 residues. Trimming took off 2 bases at V and 1 base at J, with 5 bases between the two ends. CDR1 SEHNR and CDR2 FQNEAQ come from the germline V gene (reference sequence). Written as DNA, the CDR3 is TGTGCCAGCAGCTTAAGTCTCCAAGAGACCCAGTACTTC. This sequence encodes CASSLSLQETQYF. The whole variable domain, remainder taken from reference TRBV7-9 and TRBJ2-5, is DTGVSQNPRHKITKRGQNVTFRCDPISEHNRLYWYRQTLGQGPEFLTYFQNEAQLEKSRLLSDRFSAERPKGSFSTLEIQRTEQGDSAMYLCASSLSLQETQYFGPGTRLLVL.

The chain recombines TRBV5-6 with TRBJ1-1; D uncertain. Trimming cost V 4 bases and J 0 bases, with 16 bases left between them. Germline CDR1 and CDR2: SGHDT and YYEEEE. The CDR3 is 16 amino acids. In nucleotides, the CDR3 is TGTGCCAGCAGCCGCGGAACGGGGTCCATGAACACTGAAGCTTTCTTT. Its protein is CASSRGTGSMNTEAFF. Filled out from reference TRBV5-6 and TRBJ1-1, the complete variable domain reads DAGVTQSPTHLIKTRGQQVTLRCSPKSGHDTVSWYQQALGQGPQFIFQYYEEEERQRGNFPDRFSGHQFPNYSSELNVNALLLGDSALYLCASSRGTGSMNTEAFFGQGTRLTVV.

The chain joins TRBV6-5 to TRBJ2-3; possible D gene TRBD2, 6 bases. With 2 bases removed from V and 5 bases from J, the gap between germline ends came to 17 bases. CDR3 length: 16 residues. The germline gives CDR1 MNHEY, CDR2 SVGAGI. As DNA, the CDR3 is TGTGCCAGCAGTTACCGAGGGAGGCCCTCCGGAGATACGCAGTATTTT. It is translated as CASSYRGRPSGDTQYF.

The V gene is TRBV18, the J gene TRBJ2-7, with 7 positions matching TRBD1. This CDR3 has 14 residues. V lost 3 bases, J lost 6 bases, and 8 bases stayed unmatched. The germline CDR1 and CDR2 sequences are KGHSH and LQKENI. CDR3 sequence (DNA): TGTGCCAGCTCACCCCCAGGGGGAGAAGGCGAGCAGTACGTC. It specifies CASSPPGGEGEQYV.

This clone was observed a single time. The CDR3 sequence: CAGSLGIRISGANVLTF. CDR3 nucleotide sequence: TGTGCCGGCAGCCTTGGGATACGTATCTCTGGGGCCAACGTCCTGACTTTC. The rearrangement uses TRBV21-1 and TRBJ2-6. TRBV21-1 is recorded as a pseudogene. The CDR3 is 17 residues long.

The genes are TRBV18 and TRBJ2-7, with 7 positions matching TRBD2. CDR1 and CDR2 (germline): KGHSH, LQKENI. The CDR3 sequence is 12 residues long. Unmatched junction bases numbered 6, after V lost 6 bases and J lost 7 bases. The CDR3 here is CASSPKGGEQYV. The CDR3 nucleotides read TGTGCCAGCTCCCCCAAGGGAGGGGAGCAGTACGTC.

V and J are TRBV10-2 and TRBJ1-6; no clear D. Trimming removed 1 base from V and 6 bases from J, with 10 bases in between. CDR1 is WSHSY and CDR2 is SAAADI in the germline V gene. This CDR3 has 15 amino acids. CDR3 in DNA: TGCGCCAGCAGTGAGTGGGGTATCGGTAATTCACCCCTCCACTTT. Amino acid sequence: CASSEWGIGNSPLHF.

This chain connects TRBV27 to TRBJ2-5; 8 nucleotides align to TRBD1. Germline CDR1 reads MNHEY; CDR2 reads SMNVEV (reference sequence). The junction had 4 bases not matched to a gene; V was cut back by 6 bases and J by 4 bases. The CDR3 contains 13 residues. The CDR3, as DNA: TGTGCCAGCAGGCTGACAGGGGCAGAGACCCAGTACTTC. Translating gives CASRLTGAETQYF.

This rearrangement joins TRBV7-2 to TRBJ2-7; the match to TRBD2 covers 10 bases. Losses at the gene ends were 8 bases for V and 3 bases for J; bases not matched to a gene: 10. Germline V gene sequence: CDR1 SGHTA, CDR2 FQGNSA. This CDR3 contains 15 residues. The CDR3 loop is CASSIVAGGIYEQYF. The CDR3 region has the DNA TGTGCCAGCTCAATCGTAGCGGGGGGCATCTACGAGCAGTACTTC.

The chain is built from TRBV6-6 and TRBJ2-7; a weak D match, TRBD1 (6 bases). V lost 7 bases and J lost 6, with 10 bases in between. The CDR3 extends over 11 amino acids. Looked up from germline, CDR1 is MNHNY and CDR2 is SVGAGI (reference sequence). This chain's CDR3 is CASIQGGEQYV. In nucleotides, the CDR3 is TGTGCCAGCATACAGGGCGGCGAGCAGTACGTC.

This rearrangement joins TRBV19 to TRBJ2-5; 8 bases match TRBD1. There are 15 residues in the CDR3. Germline V gene sequence: CDR1 LNHDA, CDR2 SQIVND (reference sequence). V lost 8 bases to trimming and J lost 7 bases; unmatched junction nucleotides: 15. The CDR3 sequence is CASGSGAGGEGTQYF. CDR3 DNA: TGTGCCAGTGGGTCTGGGGCAGGGGGCGAGGGGACCCAGTACTTC.

The V gene is TRBV29-1, the J gene TRBJ1-4; D unclear. CDR1 is SQVTM, CDR2 ANQGSEA, per germline. The CDR3 runs to 12 residues. CDR3 DNA sequence: TGCAGTGTGAGAGGGAACGAGGAAAAACTGTTTTTT. Translating it yields CSVRGNEEKLFF.

CDR3 protein: CASSSGQGNEKLFF. CDR3 DNA: TGTGCCAGCAGCTCGGGACAGGGCAATGAAAAACTGTTTTTT. The chain joins TRBV11-3 to TRBJ1-4; 9 bases match TRBD1. V shed 4 bases and J 5 bases; nucleotides not matched to a gene: 2. The CDR3 is made up of 14 amino acids. Germline loops: CDR1 SGHNT, CDR2 YENEEA.

This chain connects TRBV2 to TRBJ2-1; 11 nucleotides agree with TRBD2. The CDR3 consists of 15 residues. Germline CDR1 and CDR2: SNHLY and FYNNEI. V lost 6 bases to trimming and J lost 9 bases; unmatched junction nucleotides: 10. CDR3 DNA: TGTGCCAGCAGCGGTTCGGGACTAGCGGTGGGTGAGCAGTTCTTC. Translating gives CASSGSGLAVGEQFF.

This clone was observed a few times. The chain employs TRBV11-2 and TRBJ2-7; D unresolved. This CDR3 contains 14 residues. Trimming stripped 1 base from V and 7 bases from J, with 14 bases between. Germline V gene data show CDR1 as SGHAT and CDR2 as FQNNGV. CDR3 sequence: CASSLALGFREQYV. In DNA, the CDR3 is TGTGCCAGCAGCTTAGCTCTAGGTTTTCGGGAGCAGTACGTC.

The chain links TRBV7-2 to TRBJ2-3; 13 nucleotides line up with TRBD2. Germline V gene data show CDR1 as SGHTA and CDR2 as FQGNSA. The CDR3 consists of 15 residues. V lost 6 bases and J lost 4; bases outside the gene matches: 4. The DNA of the CDR3 is TGTGCCAGCAGGATCGGACTAGCGGGGGCAGATACGCAGTATTTT. Translated: CASRIGLAGADTQYF.

This clone has a single count. V is TRBV5-4 and J is TRBJ1-6; D remains ambiguous. Germline V gives CDR1 SGHNT, CDR2 YYREEE (reference sequence). The CDR3 consists of 13 residues. V was trimmed by 3 bases and J by 7 bases, leaving 8 bases between them. CDR3 in amino acids: CASSYTGNSPLHF. CDR3 sequence (DNA): TGTGCCAGCAGCTATACGGGGAATTCACCCCTCCACTTT. Filled out from reference TRBV5-4 and TRBJ1-6, the complete variable domain reads ETGVTQSPTHLIKTRGQQVTLRCSSQSGHNTVSWYQQALGQGPQFIFQYYREEENGRGNFPPRFSGLQFPNYSSELNVNALELDDSALYLCASSYTGNSPLHFGNGTRLTVT.

The gene calls are TRBV11-2 and TRBJ2-7; the D gene is possibly TRBD2 (5 bases). V gave up 2 bases and J gave up 4 bases, with 12 bases separating them. The CDR3 is made up of 14 amino acids. CDR1 and CDR2 (germline): SGHAT, FQNNGV. In DNA, the CDR3 is TGTGCCAGCAGCTTAAGGATCACGGGATACGAGCAGTACGTC. This codes for CASSLRITGYEQYV.

V gene TRBV19 combines with J gene TRBJ2-1, with 8 bases identical to TRBD2. The CDR3 covers 15 residues. Unmatched junction bases numbered 14, after V lost 4 bases and J lost 12 bases. The germline gives CDR1 LNHDA, CDR2 SQIVND (reference sequence). The CDR3 sequence: CASSRVAGPSGRQFF. The CDR3 DNA is TGTGCCAGTAGTAGGGTAGCGGGGCCGTCGGGTAGGCAGTTCTTC. The full variable domain, its missing parts supplied by reference TRBV19 and TRBJ2-1, is DGGITQSPKYLFRKEGQNVTLSCEQNLNHDAMYWYRQDPGQGLRLIYYSQIVNDFQKGDIAEGYSVSREKKESFPLTVTSAQKNPTAFYLCASSRVAGPSGRQFFGPGTRLTVL.

V gene TRBV7-2 combines with J gene TRBJ1-2; 9 bases are shared with TRBD1. With V trimmed by 6 bases and J by 7 bases, 15 bases remained unmatched. Germline CDR1 and CDR2: SGHTA and FQGNSA. CDR3 size: 16 residues. CDR3 sequence: CASREPIGQGLPGYTF. The DNA of the CDR3 is TGTGCCAGCAGGGAACCGATAGGACAGGGGCTTCCTGGCTACACCTTC. Full variable domain (missing parts from reference TRBV7-2 and TRBJ1-2): GAGVSQSPSNKVTEKGKDVELRCDPISGHTALYWYRQSLGQGLEFLIYFQGNSAPDKSGLPSDRFSAERTGGSVSTLTIQRTQQEDSAVYLCASREPIGQGLPGYTFGSGTRLTVV.

The chain joins TRBV2 to TRBJ2-3; 8 bases line up with TRBD2. Trimming at V came to 3 bases and at J to 6 bases, leaving 8 bases not matched to a gene. This CDR3 is 15 amino acids long. The germline V gene has CDR1 SNHLY and CDR2 FYNNEI. The CDR3 loop reads CASSDKGTRLDTQYF. The CDR3 DNA sequence: TGTGCCAGCAGTGATAAGGGGACTAGGTTGGATACGCAGTATTTT.

This sequence joins TRBV9 and TRBJ2-2; 14 bases are shared with TRBD2. V shed 3 bases, J shed 4 bases, and the junction held 5 bases outside the gene matches. CDR1 is SGDLS, CDR2 YYNGEE, per germline. This CDR3 is 17 amino acids long. The CDR3 loop is CASSDRGTSGGTGELFF. The CDR3 DNA reads as TGTGCCAGCAGCGACCGTGGGACTAGCGGGGGCACCGGGGAGCTGTTTTTT.